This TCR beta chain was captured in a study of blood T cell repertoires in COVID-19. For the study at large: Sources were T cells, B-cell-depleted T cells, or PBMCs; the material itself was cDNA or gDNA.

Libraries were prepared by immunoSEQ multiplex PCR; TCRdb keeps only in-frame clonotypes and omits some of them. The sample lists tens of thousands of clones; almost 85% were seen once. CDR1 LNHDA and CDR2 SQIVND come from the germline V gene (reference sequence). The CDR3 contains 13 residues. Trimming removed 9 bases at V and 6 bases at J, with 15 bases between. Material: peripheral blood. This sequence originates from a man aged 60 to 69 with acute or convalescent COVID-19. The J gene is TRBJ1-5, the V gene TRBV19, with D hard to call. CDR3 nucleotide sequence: TGTGCCAGCCGAAGCTCGGGGAGTCAGCCCCAGCATTTT. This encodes CASRSSGSQPQHF. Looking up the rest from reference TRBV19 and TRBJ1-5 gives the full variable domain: DGGITQSPKYLFRKEGQNVTLSCEQNLNHDAMYWYRQDPGQGLRLIYYSQIVNDFQKGDIAEGYSVSREKKESFPLTVTSAQKNPTAFYLCASRSSGSQPQHFGDGTRLSIL.